This TCR beta chain was recovered during a study of OX40 agonist ivuxolimab in advanced cancers. Sequencing was performed with immunoSEQ multiplex PCR; in TCRdb, only in-frame clones are kept and a portion is missing. The sample has 84,000 or so clones; approximately 84% are singletons. V was trimmed by 0 bases and J by 2 bases, leaving 12 bases between them. The CDR3 covers 16 residues. CDR1 is SGHKS and CDR2 is YYEKEE in the germline V gene (reference sequence). The TCR was taken from an adult with an advanced solid tumor such as melanoma, head and neck, liver or kidney cancer. V gene TRBV5-5 combines with J gene TRBJ1-5, with unresolved D. The sequencing used CD4+ or CD8+ T cells sorted from blood, collected in a trial of the OX40 agonist ivuxolimab. CDR3 sequence: CASSLVVTARNQPQHF. CDR3 in DNA: TGTGCCAGCAGCTTGGTAGTCACGGCCCGCAATCAGCCCCAGCATTTT. Variable domain in full (rest from reference TRBV5-5 and TRBJ1-5): DAGVTQSPTHLIKTRGQQVTLRCSPISGHKSVSWYQQVLGQGPQFIFQYYEKEERGRGNFPDRFSARQFPNYSSELNVNALLLGDSALYLCASSLVVTARNQPQHFGDGTRLSIL.